This TCR beta chain was captured by sequencing in a study of monozygotic twins with cystic fibrosis. V lost 0 bases and J 2 bases, leaving 10 bases between the germline ends. Per the germline V gene, CDR1 is ENHRY and CDR2 is SYGVKD. This CDR3 contains 15 residues. The assay was immunoSEQ multiplex PCR, and TCRdb's table has in-frame clones only and misses some. The table has about 19,000 clones, 97% seen once. The sequence was obtained from a woman younger than 45 with cystic fibrosis. The sample comprised blood. This chain uses TRBV10-3 with TRBJ1-2; maybe TRBD1 (5 bases). The CDR3 nucleotides are TGTGCCATCAGTGAGTCGCGGACACCAAACTATGGCTACACCTTC. This encodes CAISESRTPNYGYTF.